This T cell receptor (beta chain) derives from a study of T cell responses to AZD1222 COVID-19 vaccine (dated by TCRdb to about 2021). Describing the broader study: TCR sequencing was performed for 230 to 250 trial participants, of whom about 210 were given two doses of AZD1222 and some 26 were given two doses of MenACWY control vaccine. Trial participants were enrolled by age into 18-55, 56-69 and 70-plus year subgroups, with approximately 160, 26 and 62 TCR-sequenced participants respectively. The paper's findings and limits, for the study overall: The 56-69-year group was small, and its depth increase did not reach significance, likely because of low power. Spike-specific TCR breadth and depth rose significantly after two AZD1222 doses compared with day 0 and with MenACWY recipients. Because no day 14 peak-response samples were available, repertoires were characterized only after the peak T cell response. The vaccine-associated CD4 TCRs covered the entire spike protein, and the dominant responses fell in regions 160-218 and 743-854. Reportedly, almost half of the unique spike-specific TCRs recognized epitopes lying outside the regions that are mutated in the B.1.351 and B.1.1.7 variants. Participants were mostly white British and included more females than males, and it was suggested by the authors that clonal diversity may have been underestimated. Conclusions about previously exposed vaccinees are limited, since just a handful of AZD1222 recipients were seropositive for SARS-CoV-2 at baseline.

For CDR1 and CDR2, the germline V gene lists MNHEY and SVGAGI. V and J are trimmed by 11 bases and 3 bases, and the gene matches miss 3 bases of the junction. From cysteine to phenylalanine, the CDR3 is 11 amino acids long. Here the CDR3 DNA is all that survives: 33 bases in frame from base 1. The sample's time point, from its label and the paper: about 28 days (+/-7) after the second vaccine dose. AZD1222 recipients whose second dose came at about 4 weeks and those whose second dose came at about 12 weeks were combined into one group, since spike-specific TCR depth and breadth did not differ between the two schedules. Vaccinee samples were obtained from the UK trials COV001 and COV002, which included a single-blind randomized controlled phase 2/3 trial of AZD1222 (ChAdOx1 nCoV-19) in healthy adults. For TCRbeta chain sequencing, PBMC samples from trial participants were taken at day 0 and at day 28 after the second dose.

Of note for this clone: No antigen is known for it. The record has no base qualities; no much larger clone is one base away.

The CDR3 regions of human TCRbeta chains were analyzed by immunosequencing. As for the original processing: Repertoire TCRs were matched against a reference library of SARS-CoV-2-specific TCRs generated with the MIRA antigen-specificity platform. Breadth was defined as the fraction of unique TCRs that were SARS-CoV-2-associated. Depth was defined as the fraction of total T cells that were SARS-CoV-2-associated. Using the MIRA data, each spike-specific TCR was assigned both to the spike region to which the TCR was reactive and to a CD4 or CD8 class. Log10-transformed breadth and depth values were compared by one-way ANOVA with Sidak's multiple comparisons tests. TCRdb stores this immuneACCESS table with in-frame sequences only. Part of the clones is absent; in the studies checked, under half of the shortfall reflects unresolved V genes, and no reason is known for the rest. From that table come the V and J calls and clone size; the DNA was used to work out D and trimming. Here the sample has 85,000 to 120,000 clones; 90% occur a single time. The top ten hold around 8% of the sample.

Here the sequenced sample was peripheral blood, taken 28 days after the second AZD1222 dose. This TCR was sampled from an adult who received the AZD1222 COVID-19 vaccine. The sequence is built from TRBV6-5 and TRBJ2-7, with 8 bases matching TRBD1. The CDR3 reads CAATGGYEQYF. In nucleotides, the sequence is TGTGCCGCTACAGGGGGCTACGAGCAGTACTTC.